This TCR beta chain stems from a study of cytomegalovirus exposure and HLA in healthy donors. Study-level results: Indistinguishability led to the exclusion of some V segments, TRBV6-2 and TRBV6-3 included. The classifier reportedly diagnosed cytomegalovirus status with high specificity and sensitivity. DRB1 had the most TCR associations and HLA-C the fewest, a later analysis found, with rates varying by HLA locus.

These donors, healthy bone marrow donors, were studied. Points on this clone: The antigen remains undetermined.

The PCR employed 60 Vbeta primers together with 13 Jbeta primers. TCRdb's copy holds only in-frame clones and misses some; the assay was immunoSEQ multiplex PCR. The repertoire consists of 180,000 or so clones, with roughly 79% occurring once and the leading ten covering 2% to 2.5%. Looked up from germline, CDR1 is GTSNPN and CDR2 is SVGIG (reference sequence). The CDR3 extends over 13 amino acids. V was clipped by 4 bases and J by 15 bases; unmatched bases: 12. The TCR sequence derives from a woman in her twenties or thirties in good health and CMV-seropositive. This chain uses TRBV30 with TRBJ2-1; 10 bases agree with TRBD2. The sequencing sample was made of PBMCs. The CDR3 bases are TGTGCCTGGAAAGCGGGAGGGCCGGAGGTACGGTTCTTC. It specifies CAWKAGGPEVRFF.